This paragraph covers one TCR beta chain sequence. What it recognizes is unknown. The entry originates in a study of cytomegalovirus exposure and HLA in healthy donors. Study-level results: The authors considered a cluster of highly shared sequence variants likely to be a sequencing artifact. HLA alleles showed associations with fewer than 20,000 TCR beta sequences in a later analysis, at a 0.05 false discovery rate.

The V gene's germline CDR1 is SNHLY and CDR2 FYNNEI. This CDR3 has 18 amino acids. Unmatched junction bases numbered 8, after V lost 2 bases and J lost 5 bases. Use of 60 Vbeta and 13 Jbeta primers characterized the PCR. The assay was immunoSEQ multiplex PCR, and TCRdb's table has in-frame clones only and misses some. This sample has roughly 140,000 clones, with almost 85% found just once. The sequence was collected from a woman aged 60-70 years in good health and CMV-seropositive. The chain combines TRBV2 with TRBJ2-5, with 16 bases aligning to TRBD2. Sample: PBMCs. The CDR3 bases are TGTGCCAGCAGTGAACCGGGACTAGCGGGAGGGCGGGTTGAGACCCAGTACTTC. Protein: CASSEPGLAGGRVETQYF.